A selection of T cell receptor beta chains follows, all from one sample in a study of cytotoxic CD8 clonotypes in ibrutinib-treated CLL. This table comes from immunoSEQ multiplex PCR, and its TCRdb copy is limited to in-frame clones, with some not included. The table lists about 200,000 clones, about two thirds of them singletons. The material was PBMCs, obtained after 24 months of ibrutinib treatment. The receptors stem from a human donor with chronic lymphocytic leukemia. The CDR3 runs from the conserved cysteine through the conserved F or W. Fields, in order: J gene, D gene, clone size, V gene, CDR3 DNA, CDR3 protein. D genes are given only for firm matches. A row's size may be missing; if present it is once, few, many or a size class.

>TRBJ2-2|.|few|TRBV7-9
TGTGCCAGCAGCTTAAGAGGTGGGAACACCGGGGAGCTGTTTTTT
CASSLRGGNTGELFF
>TRBJ1-1|.|.|TRBV5-1
TGCGCCAGCAGCTTGGTAGGGGGGGAGGCCCAGGGAGAGAACACTGAAGCTTTCTTT
CASSLVGGEAQGENTEAFF
>TRBJ2-1|.|.|TRBV4-3
TGCGCCAGCAGCCAGGGGGACCACTACAATGAGCAGTTCTTC
CASSQGDHYNEQFF
>TRBJ2-7|.|once|TRBV5-5
TGTGCCAGCAGCTTGGCGTCGCCTATTTACGAGCAGTACTTC
CASSLASPIYEQYF
>TRBJ1-4|.|few|TRBV6-6
TGTGCCAGCCAGCAGGTTCGGACTAATGAAAAACTGTTTTTT
CASQQVRTNEKLFF
>TRBJ2-7|.|.|TRBV29-1
TGCAGCGTTGTTGGCGGATTAACCTACGAGCAGTACTTC
CSVVGGLTYEQYF
>TRBJ1-2|TRBD1|once|TRBV27
TGTGCCAGCAGCAGGACAGGGGAATTGTATGGCTACACCTTC
CASSRTGELYGYTF
>TRBJ2-5|TRBD1|few|TRBV4-2
TGTGCCAGCAGCCAAGCCCCGCAGGGGACAGGAGAGACCCAGTACTTC
CASSQAPQGTGETQYF
>TRBJ1-4|.|.|TRBV2
TGTGCCAGCAGTGAAGGGGGGAGTGGTGAAAAACTGTTTTTT
CASSEGGSGEKLFF
>TRBJ2-1|TRBD2|few|TRBV27
TGTGCCAGCAGTTTATTTGGTGGACCGGCTAGCGGGAGGGAGCAGTTCTTC
CASSLFGGPASGREQFF
>TRBJ1-5|TRBD1|.|TRBV9
TGTGCCAGCAGCCGGACAGGGACAAATCAGCCCCAGCATTTT
CASSRTGTNQPQHF
>TRBJ2-4|TRBD1|.|TRBV5-5
TGTGCCAGCAGCCAAGCCGACAGGGGAAACATTCAGTACTTC
CASSQADRGNIQYF
>TRBJ2-7|.|.|TRBV9
TGTGCCAGCAGCATAGGACAATCCTACGAGCAGTACTTC
CASSIGQSYEQYF
>TRBJ2-4|TRBD2|once|TRBV4-2
TGTGCCAGCAGCCAAGGCCTGGGAGGGTGGGTTGAGTACATTCAGTACTTC
CASSQGLGGWVEYIQYF
>TRBJ2-3|.|.|TRBV10-3
TGTGCCATCACTGGGGGTAGCACAGATACGCAGTATTTT
CAITGGSTDTQYF
>TRBJ2-5|TRBD2|.|TRBV27
TGTGCCAGCAGTATCTCGGGACTAGGGGGGGAGACCCAGTACTTC
CASSISGLGGETQYF
>TRBJ2-4|TRBD2|.|TRBV9
TGTGCCAGCAGCGTAGGGGGACTAGCGGGAGGAGGGCACATTCAGTACTTC
CASSVGGLAGGGHIQYF
>TRBJ1-2|.|.|TRBV19
TGTGCCAGTAGGAGGGGCGGCCACTATGGCTACACCTTC
CASRRGGHYGYTF
>TRBJ1-2|.|.|TRBV9
TGTGCCAGCAGCATGAATATACAGGGACCCCATAACTATGGCTACACCTTC
CASSMNIQGPHNYGYTF
>TRBJ2-7|.|.|TRBV29-1
TGCAGCGTTGGTGGGACTCTGGACTCCTACGAGCAGTACTTC
CSVGGTLDSYEQYF
>TRBJ1-1|.|.|TRBV25-1
TGTGCCAGCAGTGAATGGGGGAACACTGAAGCTTTCTTT
CASSEWGNTEAFF
>TRBJ2-7|.|.|TRBV11-2
TGTGCCAGCAGCTTCGGACGGTGGGAAAAGAGCTCCTACGAGCAGTACTTC
CASSFGRWEKSSYEQYF
>TRBJ2-7|TRBD2|once|TRBV10-3
TGTGCCATCAGTGATAAATCTAGCGGGAGATGGCACGAGCAGTACTTC
CAISDKSSGRWHEQYF
>TRBJ2-2|TRBD2|.|TRBV7-2
TGTGCCAGCAGCTTAGTGGGGACTAGGAACACCGGGGAGCTGTTTTTT
CASSLVGTRNTGELFF
>TRBJ2-2|.|.|TRBV19
TGTGCCAGTAGTACAAGTCTGAGTTTAGTCTCCGGGGAGCTGTTTTTT
CASSTSLSLVSGELFF
>TRBJ2-3|TRBD2|.|TRBV11-2
TGTGCCAGCCGGGGACTAGCGGGAGGGCTAAGCACAGATACGCAGTATTTT
CASRGLAGGLSTDTQYF